The clone carrying this T cell receptor (beta chain) was detected a few times. What it binds is not known. The sample originates from a study of CD8+ T cells in alopecia areata. Study overall: The drug, tofacitinib, lasted 6 to 18 months, followed by 6 months off drug.

The V end lost 3 bases, the J end lost 4 bases, and 12 bases lay between the germline ends. Germline V gives CDR1 SQVTM, CDR2 ANQGSEA. The CDR3 has 13 residues. RNA was extracted and reverse transcribed into cDNA as the sequencing template. Measured with immunoSEQ multiplex PCR; TCRdb has only the in-frame clones, and not every one. The sample contains about 280,000 clones, 58% of which appear only once. Treatment given: oral pan-JAK inhibitor, 5-10 mg twice daily. CD4+ and CD8+ T cells were sorted from PBMCs stained for CD3, CD4 and CD8. General observations from the study: Tofacitinib delivered significant drops in scalp clonality and in expanded CD8+ clones among the top 100.

This specimen was CD4+ T cells sorted from blood, taken at week 24, from a patient treated with tofacitinib. The chain carries TRBV29-1 and TRBJ2-5; tentatively, D is TRBD1 (6 bases). The origin of this receptor is a human donor with alopecia areata. The CDR3 sequence is CSVDAPGVETQYF. The CDR3, as DNA: TGCAGCGTTGACGCCCCAGGGGTAGAGACCCAGTACTTC.